This entry is about one T cell receptor beta chain. The antigen is unknown. Although they were nominally healthy when sampled, donors likely had unrecorded immune exposures. These data originate in a study of cytomegalovirus exposure and HLA in healthy donors. Across the study: Unique TCRs numbering roughly 80 million, obtained from HLA-typed donors, made up an early data release.

The PCR contained 60 Vbeta and 13 Jbeta primers. The repertoire was sequenced with immunoSEQ multiplex PCR; TCRdb's copy has only in-frame clones and lacks some. The table records under 200,000 clones, around four fifths of them present only once. The germline CDR1 and CDR2 sequences are SGHRS and YFSETQ. The CDR3 sequence is 16 residues long. Germline trimming cut 4 bases from V and 5 bases from J; bases unmatched to any gene: 11. Study results and caveats: Sequencing likely caused a cluster of highly shared sequence variants. Segments of the TCR beta V type were, in most cases, productive about 87% or about 30% of the time in an earlier analysis.

Sequenced sample: PBMCs. The source is a male donor in good health and CMV-seropositive. The V gene is TRBV5-1, the J gene TRBJ1-4; 7 bases map to TRBD1. The CDR3 loop is CASSPLPTGSNEKLFF. Written as DNA, the CDR3 is TGCGCCAGCAGCCCCCTCCCGACAGGGTCAAATGAAAAACTGTTTTTT.